This TCR beta chain was retrieved from a study of T cell changes during pregnancy in multiple sclerosis. V was shortened by 0 bases and J by 9 bases, with 12 bases between the two germline ends. Germline CDR1 and CDR2: SGHDN and FVKESK. The CDR3 is 14 residues long. The table came from immunoSEQ multiplex PCR; TCRdb's copy has only in-frame clones and leaves some out. The sample has about 71,000 clones, approximately 90% seen once; the top ten hold roughly 1.2%. The sequences come from peripheral blood, collected in the third trimester of pregnancy. The chain carries TRBV14 and TRBJ2-1; the D gene is possibly TRBD2 (6 bases). The TCR sequence derives from a female donor with multiple sclerosis, enrolled in a pregnancy study. The CDR3 DNA reads as TGTGCCAGCAGCCAAGATCTCATCGGGAGTGAGCAGTTCTTC. Protein: CASSQDLIGSEQFF.